These T cell receptor beta chains were read from a single sample in a study of T cell changes during pregnancy in multiple sclerosis. Clones were read by immunoSEQ multiplex PCR, and TCRdb kept only the in-frame ones, dropping some. The table includes 57,000 or so clones, 75% to 95% detected once. The sequenced sample was peripheral blood, obtained after pregnancy. The receptors come from a female donor in good health, enrolled as a control in a pregnancy study. CDR3s include the opening cysteine and the closing phenylalanine or tryptophan. The D gene is left open where the match is weak. Only some rows state a clone size, as once, few, many or a class for expanded clones.

D	size	J	V	CDR3	DNA
-	-	TRBJ1-1	TRBV7-9	CASSLGQANTEAFF	TGTGCCAGCAGCCTGGGACAAGCTAACACTGAAGCTTTCTTT
-	few	TRBJ2-1	TRBV18	CASSPILYNEQFF	TGTGCCAGCTCACCCATACTCTACAATGAGCAGTTCTTC
-	once	TRBJ1-6	TRBV2	CASSVQGINSPLHF	TGTGCCAGCAGTGTACAGGGAATTAATTCACCCCTCCACTTT
-	-	TRBJ2-3	TRBV29-1	CSAIQGSFTDTQYF	TGCAGCGCAATACAGGGCTCCTTCACAGATACGCAGTATTTT
-	-	TRBJ2-3	TRBV5-8	CASSWGRTDTQYF	TGTGCCTCATCCTGGGGCCGCACAGATACGCAGTATTTT
-	-	TRBJ1-1	TRBV5-4	CASSLGQGKERTEAFF	TGTGCCAGCAGCTTGGGGCAGGGCAAAGAGAGAACTGAAGCTTTCTTT
TRBD1	-	TRBJ1-4	TRBV27	CASRPTGWDEKLFF	TGTGCCAGCAGGCCGACAGGGTGGGACGAAAAACTGTTTTTT
-	-	TRBJ2-3	TRBV10-3	CAISDPTGGTDTQYF	TGTGCCATCAGTGACCCTACAGGAGGCACAGATACGCAGTATTTT
TRBD1	-	TRBJ1-2	TRBV27	CASSPDRRGYGYTF	TGTGCCAGCAGTCCGGACAGGCGAGGCTATGGCTACACCTTC
-	once	TRBJ1-4	TRBV14	CASSQRNRGEKLFF	TGTGCCAGCAGCCAAAGAAATCGAGGTGAAAAACTGTTTTTT
-	-	TRBJ2-7	TRBV15	CATSLFRDITYEQYF	TGTGCCACCAGCCTGTTCCGGGACATTACCTACGAGCAGTACTTC
-	-	TRBJ1-3	TRBV10-3	CAITPDRGNTIYF	TGTGCCATCACCCCGGACAGAGGAAACACCATATATTTT
TRBD2	-	TRBJ2-4	TRBV4-1	CASSRLTSGGADVIQYF	TGCGCCAGCAGCCGTTTGACTAGCGGGGGGGCGGATGTCATTCAGTACTTC
TRBD1	-	TRBJ2-3	TRBV12-5	CASGLGTGERTDTQYF	TGTGCTAGTGGGCTCGGGACAGGAGAACGCACAGATACGCAGTATTTT
-	-	TRBJ1-2	TRBV28	CASFLRGDYGYTF	TGTGCCAGCTTCCTCCGGGGGGACTATGGCTACACCTTC
TRBD1	-	TRBJ2-7	TRBV7-2	CASSRPGQGNYEQYF	TGTGCCAGCAGCCGCCCGGGACAGGGCAACTACGAGCAGTACTTC
TRBD1	-	TRBJ1-2	TRBV19	CASRDSITGYTF	TGTGCCAGCCGGGACAGCATTACTGGCTACACCTTC
-	-	TRBJ1-2	TRBV10-3	CAISPREDGYTF	TGTGCCATCAGCCCCCGGGAGGACGGCTACACCTTC
-	-	TRBJ2-3	TRBV5-1	CASSLVGADTQYF	TGCGCCAGCAGCTTGGTCGGGGCAGATACGCAGTATTTT
-	-	TRBJ2-5	TRBV28	CASSFRGPETQYF	TGTGCCAGCAGTTTTCGCGGCCCAGAGACCCAGTACTTC